This TCR beta chain comes out of a study of blood T cells in healthy people across ages. From germline, CDR1 is KGHDR and CDR2 SFDVKD. This CDR3 has 13 residues. V was shortened by 0 bases and J by 8 bases, with 9 bases between the two germline ends. The second PCR ran about 6 to 11 cycles with a sample-barcoded 5' primer and J-beta primers. TCRdb independently ran MiXCR on the 5' RACE reads; one entry per CDR3 protein. This sample has about 730,000 distinct CDR3 sequences, with 43% found just once. V usage is TRBV24-1 and J usage is TRBJ1-2, with D perhaps TRBD1 (6 bases). The receptor was derived from an older woman in good health. What was sequenced was blood. The CDR3, as DNA: TGTGCCACCAGTGATTTGACAGGGTCGGGCTACACCTTC. Its protein is CATSDLTGSGYTF.